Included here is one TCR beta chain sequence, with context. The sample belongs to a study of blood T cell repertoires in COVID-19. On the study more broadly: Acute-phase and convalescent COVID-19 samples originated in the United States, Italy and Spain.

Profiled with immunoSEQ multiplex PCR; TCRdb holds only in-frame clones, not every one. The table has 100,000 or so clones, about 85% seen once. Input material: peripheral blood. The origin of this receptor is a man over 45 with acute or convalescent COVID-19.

This chain's CDR3 is CASSAGPQETQYF. Written as DNA, the CDR3 is TGCGCCAGCTCGGCAGGGCCCCAAGAGACCCAGTACTTC. The rearrangement uses TRBV10-1 and TRBJ2-5; the D gene is possibly TRBD1 (5 bases). CDR3 length: 13 residues. Trimming cost V 8 bases and J 1 base, with 11 bases left between them. Per germline, CDR1 WNHNN and CDR2 SYGVQD (reference sequence).